This T cell receptor beta chain is from a study of OX40 agonist ivuxolimab in advanced cancers. Study in general: Patients were roughly 83% male with ages about 20 to 79, mean roughly 64. Prior anti-PD-1, anti-PD-L1 or anti-CTLA-4 therapy did not bar entry, and approximately 43% had some. Among those treated, three patients had partial responses, one with hepatocellular carcinoma and two with cutaneous melanoma.

Measured with immunoSEQ multiplex PCR; TCRdb has only the in-frame clones, and not every one. The data hold about 26,000 clones, with about 80% observed a single time. V was trimmed by 2 bases and J by 3 bases, leaving 17 bases between them. Germline V gene sequence: CDR1 MGHRA, CDR2 YSYEKL. The CDR3 contains 17 residues. This specimen was CD4+ or CD8+ T cells sorted from blood, taken in a trial of the OX40 agonist ivuxolimab. This clonotype originated in an adult with an advanced solid tumor such as melanoma, head and neck, liver or kidney cancer. The chain employs TRBV4-1 and TRBJ1-3; D is undetermined. The CDR3 spells CASSQQPQEDYGNTIYF. The CDR3 DNA reads as TGCGCCAGCAGCCAACAGCCGCAGGAAGACTATGGAAACACCATATATTTT.